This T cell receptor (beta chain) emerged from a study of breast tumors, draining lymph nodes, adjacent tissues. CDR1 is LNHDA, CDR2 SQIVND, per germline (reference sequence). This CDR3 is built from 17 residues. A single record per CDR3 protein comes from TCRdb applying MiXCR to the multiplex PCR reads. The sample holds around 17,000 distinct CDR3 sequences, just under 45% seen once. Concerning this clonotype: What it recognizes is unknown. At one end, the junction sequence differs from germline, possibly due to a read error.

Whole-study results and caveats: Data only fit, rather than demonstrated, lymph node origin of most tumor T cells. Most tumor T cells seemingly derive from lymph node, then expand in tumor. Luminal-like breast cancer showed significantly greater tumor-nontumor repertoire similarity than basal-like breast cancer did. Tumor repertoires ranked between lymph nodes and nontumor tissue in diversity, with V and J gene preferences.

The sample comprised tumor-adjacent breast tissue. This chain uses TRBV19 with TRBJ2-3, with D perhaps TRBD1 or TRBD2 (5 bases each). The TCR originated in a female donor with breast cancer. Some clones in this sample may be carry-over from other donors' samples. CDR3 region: CASSYLLSGAGTDTQSF. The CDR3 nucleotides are TGTGCCAGTAGTTACCTCCTCTCCGGGGCCGGCACAGATACGCAGTCTTTT.